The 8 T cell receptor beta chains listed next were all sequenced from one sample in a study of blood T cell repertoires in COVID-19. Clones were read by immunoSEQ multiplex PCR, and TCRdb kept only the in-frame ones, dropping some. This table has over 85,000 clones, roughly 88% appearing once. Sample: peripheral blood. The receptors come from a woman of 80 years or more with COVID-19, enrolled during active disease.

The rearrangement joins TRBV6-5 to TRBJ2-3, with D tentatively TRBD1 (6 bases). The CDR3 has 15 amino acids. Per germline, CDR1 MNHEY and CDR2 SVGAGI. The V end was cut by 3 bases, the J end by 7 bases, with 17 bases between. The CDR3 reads CASSYRAQGLNTQYF. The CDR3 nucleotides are TGTGCCAGCAGTTATAGGGCCCAGGGGCTTAATACGCAGTATTTT.

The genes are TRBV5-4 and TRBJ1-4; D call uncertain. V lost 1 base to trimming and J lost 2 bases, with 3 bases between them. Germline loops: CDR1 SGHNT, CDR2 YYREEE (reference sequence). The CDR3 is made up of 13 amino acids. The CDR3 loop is CASSLSTNEKLFF. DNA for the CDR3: TGTGCCAGCAGCTTGTCGACTAATGAAAAACTGTTTTTT.

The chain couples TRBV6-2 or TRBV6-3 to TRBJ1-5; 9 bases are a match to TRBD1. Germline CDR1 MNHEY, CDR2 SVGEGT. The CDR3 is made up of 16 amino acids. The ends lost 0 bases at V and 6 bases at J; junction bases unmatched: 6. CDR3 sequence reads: CASSYSMDRGGQPQHF. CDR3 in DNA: TGTGCCAGCAGTTACTCGATGGACAGGGGTGGTCAGCCCCAGCATTTT.

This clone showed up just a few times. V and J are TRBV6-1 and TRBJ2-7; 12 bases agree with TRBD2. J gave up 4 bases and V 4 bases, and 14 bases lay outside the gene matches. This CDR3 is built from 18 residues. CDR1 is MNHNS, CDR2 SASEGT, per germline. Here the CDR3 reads CASSVPSGRANRAYEQYF. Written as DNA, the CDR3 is TGTGCCAGCAGTGTCCCTAGCGGGAGGGCCAATCGAGCGTACGAGCAGTACTTC.

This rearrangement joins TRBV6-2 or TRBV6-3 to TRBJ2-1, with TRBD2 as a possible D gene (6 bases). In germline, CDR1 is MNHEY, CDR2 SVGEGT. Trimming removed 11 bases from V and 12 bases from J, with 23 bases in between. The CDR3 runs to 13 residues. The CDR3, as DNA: TGTGCCGGCAACCCTACTAGCCCAGACGCGCAGTTCTTC. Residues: CAGNPTSPDAQFF.

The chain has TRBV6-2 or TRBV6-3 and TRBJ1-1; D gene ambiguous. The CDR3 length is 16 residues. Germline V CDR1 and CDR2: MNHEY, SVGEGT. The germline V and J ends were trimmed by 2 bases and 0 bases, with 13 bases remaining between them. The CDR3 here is CASSYLLRVMNTEAFF. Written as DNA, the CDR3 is TGTGCCAGCAGTTACCTTTTGCGGGTAATGAACACTGAAGCTTTCTTT.

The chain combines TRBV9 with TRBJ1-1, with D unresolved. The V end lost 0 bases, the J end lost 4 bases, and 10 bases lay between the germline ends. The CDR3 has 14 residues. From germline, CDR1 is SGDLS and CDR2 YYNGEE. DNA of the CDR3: TGTGCCAGCAGCGTAGATGGCAGTTCCACTGAAGCTTTCTTT. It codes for CASSVDGSSTEAFF.

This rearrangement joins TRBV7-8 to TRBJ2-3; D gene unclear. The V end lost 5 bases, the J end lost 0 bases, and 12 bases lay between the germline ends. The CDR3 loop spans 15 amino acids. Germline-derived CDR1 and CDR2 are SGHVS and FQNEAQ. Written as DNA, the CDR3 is TGTGCCAGCAGCCGATCAGGTTTGAGCACAGATACGCAGTATTTT. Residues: CASSRSGLSTDTQYF.